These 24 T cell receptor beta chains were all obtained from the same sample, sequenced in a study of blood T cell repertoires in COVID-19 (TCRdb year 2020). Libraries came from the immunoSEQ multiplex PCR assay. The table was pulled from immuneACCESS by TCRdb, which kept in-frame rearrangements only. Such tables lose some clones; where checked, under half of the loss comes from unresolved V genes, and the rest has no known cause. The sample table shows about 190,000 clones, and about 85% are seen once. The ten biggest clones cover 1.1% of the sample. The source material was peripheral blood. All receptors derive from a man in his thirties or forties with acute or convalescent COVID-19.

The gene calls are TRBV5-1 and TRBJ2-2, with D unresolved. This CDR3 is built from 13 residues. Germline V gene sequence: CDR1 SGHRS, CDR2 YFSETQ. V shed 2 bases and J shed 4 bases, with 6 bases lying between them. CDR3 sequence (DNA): TGCGCCAGCAGCTTTACGGTCACCGGGGAGCTGTTTTTT. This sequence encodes CASSFTVTGELFF.

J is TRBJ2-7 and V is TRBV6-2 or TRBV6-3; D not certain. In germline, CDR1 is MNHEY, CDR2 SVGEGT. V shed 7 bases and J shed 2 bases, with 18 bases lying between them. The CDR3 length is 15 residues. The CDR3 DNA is TGTGCCAGCACCCCAGATAAGCAACTTCCCTACGAGCAGTACTTC. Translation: CASTPDKQLPYEQYF.

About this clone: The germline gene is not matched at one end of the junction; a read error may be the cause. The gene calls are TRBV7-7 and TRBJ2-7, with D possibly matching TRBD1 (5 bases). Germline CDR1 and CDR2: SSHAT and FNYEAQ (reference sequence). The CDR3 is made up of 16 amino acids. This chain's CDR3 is CASSDRGREGSYEQYF. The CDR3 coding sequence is TGTGCTAGCAGCGACAGAGGTAGGGAAGGGTCCTACGAGCAGTACTTC.

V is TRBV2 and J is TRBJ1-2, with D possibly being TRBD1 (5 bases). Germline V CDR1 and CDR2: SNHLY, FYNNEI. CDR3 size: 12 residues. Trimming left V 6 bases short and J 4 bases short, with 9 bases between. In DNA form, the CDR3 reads TGTGCCAGCAGGGACAATATCTATGGCTACACCTTC. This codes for CASRDNIYGYTF.

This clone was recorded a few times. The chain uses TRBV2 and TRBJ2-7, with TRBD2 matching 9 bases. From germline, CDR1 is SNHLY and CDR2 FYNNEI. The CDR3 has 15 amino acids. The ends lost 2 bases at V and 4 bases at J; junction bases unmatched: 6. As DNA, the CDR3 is TGTGCCAGCAGTGAATTGGCGCGGGGGGGGTACGAGCAGTACTTC. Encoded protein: CASSELARGGYEQYF.

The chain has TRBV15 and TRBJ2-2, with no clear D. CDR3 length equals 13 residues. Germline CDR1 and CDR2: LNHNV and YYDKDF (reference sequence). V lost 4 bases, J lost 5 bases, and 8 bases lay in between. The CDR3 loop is CATSISTTGELFF. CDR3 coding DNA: TGTGCCACCAGCATTTCGACTACCGGGGAGCTGTTTTTT. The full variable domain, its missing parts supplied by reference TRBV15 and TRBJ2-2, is DAMVIQNPRYQVTQFGKPVTLSCSQTLNHNVMYWYQQKSSQAPKLLFHYYDKDFNNEADTPDNFQSRRPNTSFCFLDIRSPGLGDTAMYLCATSISTTGELFFGEGSRLTVL.

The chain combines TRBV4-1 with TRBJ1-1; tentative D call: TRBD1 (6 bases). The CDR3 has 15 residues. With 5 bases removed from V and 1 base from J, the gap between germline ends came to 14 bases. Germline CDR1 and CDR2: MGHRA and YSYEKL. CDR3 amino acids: CASSFTGTQNTEAFF. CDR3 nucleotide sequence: TGCGCCAGCAGCTTTACCGGGACACAGAACACTGAAGCTTTCTTT.

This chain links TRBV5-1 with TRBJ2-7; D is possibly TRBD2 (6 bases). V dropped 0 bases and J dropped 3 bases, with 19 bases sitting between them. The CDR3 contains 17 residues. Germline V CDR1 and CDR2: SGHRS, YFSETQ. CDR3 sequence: CASSLGMNKGGIYEQYF. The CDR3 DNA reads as TGCGCCAGCAGCTTGGGGATGAATAAGGGCGGGATCTACGAGCAGTACTTC. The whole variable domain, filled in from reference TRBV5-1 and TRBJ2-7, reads KAGVTQTPRYLIKTRGQQVTLSCSPISGHRSVSWYQQTPGQGLQFLFEYFSETQRNKGNFPGRFSGRQFSNSRSEMNVSTLELGDSALYLCASSLGMNKGGIYEQYFGPGTRLTVT.

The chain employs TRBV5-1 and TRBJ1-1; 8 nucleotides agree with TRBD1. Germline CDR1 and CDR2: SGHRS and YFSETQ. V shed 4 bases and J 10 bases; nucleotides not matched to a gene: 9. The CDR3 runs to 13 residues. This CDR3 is CASSLGQGATAFF. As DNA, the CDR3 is TGCGCCAGCAGCCTTGGACAGGGAGCTACAGCTTTCTTT.

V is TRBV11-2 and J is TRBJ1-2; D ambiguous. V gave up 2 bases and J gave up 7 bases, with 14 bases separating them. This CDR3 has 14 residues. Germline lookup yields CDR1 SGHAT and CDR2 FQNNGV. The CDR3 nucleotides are TGTGCCAGCAGCTTAATGTCGGCAGGTCTTGGCTACACCTTC. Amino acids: CASSLMSAGLGYTF.

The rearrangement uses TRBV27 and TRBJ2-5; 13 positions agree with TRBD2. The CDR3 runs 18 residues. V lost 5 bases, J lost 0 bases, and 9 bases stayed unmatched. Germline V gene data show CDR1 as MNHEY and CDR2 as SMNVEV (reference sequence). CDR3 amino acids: CASSPQPGLAGYQETQYF. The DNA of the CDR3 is TGTGCCAGCAGTCCGCAACCGGGACTAGCGGGGTACCAAGAGACCCAGTACTTC.

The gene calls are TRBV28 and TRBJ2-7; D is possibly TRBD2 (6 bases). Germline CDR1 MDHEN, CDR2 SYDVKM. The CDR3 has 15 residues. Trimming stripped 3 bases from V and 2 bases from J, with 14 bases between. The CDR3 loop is CASSLGWEAPYEQYF. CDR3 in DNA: TGTGCCAGCAGTTTGGGGTGGGAGGCCCCCTACGAGCAGTACTTC. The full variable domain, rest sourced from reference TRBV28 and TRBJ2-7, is DVKVTQSSRYLVKRTGEKVFLECVQDMDHENMFWYRQDPGLGLRLIYFSYDVKMKEKGDIPEGYSVSREKKERFSLILESASTNQTSMYLCASSLGWEAPYEQYFGPGTRLTVT.

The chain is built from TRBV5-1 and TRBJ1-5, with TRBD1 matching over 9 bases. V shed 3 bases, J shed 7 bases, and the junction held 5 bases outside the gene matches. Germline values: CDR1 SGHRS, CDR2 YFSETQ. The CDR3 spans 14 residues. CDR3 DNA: TGCGCCAGCAGCTCGGGACAGGGAGGGCAGCCCCAGCATTTT. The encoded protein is CASSSGQGGQPQHF. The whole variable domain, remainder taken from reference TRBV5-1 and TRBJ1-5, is KAGVTQTPRYLIKTRGQQVTLSCSPISGHRSVSWYQQTPGQGLQFLFEYFSETQRNKGNFPGRFSGRQFSNSRSEMNVSTLELGDSALYLCASSSGQGGQPQHFGDGTRLSIL.

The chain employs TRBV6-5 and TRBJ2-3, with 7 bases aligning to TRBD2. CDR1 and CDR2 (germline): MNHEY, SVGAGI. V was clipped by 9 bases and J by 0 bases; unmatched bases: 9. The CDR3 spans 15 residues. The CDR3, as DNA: TGTGCCAGTAGACGGGGGGTCGCTAGCACAGATACGCAGTATTTT. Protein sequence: CASRRGVASTDTQYF.

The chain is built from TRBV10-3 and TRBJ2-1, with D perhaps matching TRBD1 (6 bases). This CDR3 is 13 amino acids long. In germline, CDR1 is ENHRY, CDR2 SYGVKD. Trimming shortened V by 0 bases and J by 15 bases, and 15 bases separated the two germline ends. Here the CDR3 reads CAISESGGLLGFF. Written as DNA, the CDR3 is TGTGCCATCAGTGAGTCTGGGGGCCTTCTAGGGTTCTTC.

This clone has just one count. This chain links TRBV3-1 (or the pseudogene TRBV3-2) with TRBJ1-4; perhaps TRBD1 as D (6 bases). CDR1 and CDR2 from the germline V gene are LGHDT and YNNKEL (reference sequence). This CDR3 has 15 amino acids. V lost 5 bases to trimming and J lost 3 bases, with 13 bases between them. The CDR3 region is CASSFRTVANEKLFF. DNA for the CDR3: TGTGCCAGCAGCTTCCGGACAGTAGCTAATGAAAAACTGTTTTTT.

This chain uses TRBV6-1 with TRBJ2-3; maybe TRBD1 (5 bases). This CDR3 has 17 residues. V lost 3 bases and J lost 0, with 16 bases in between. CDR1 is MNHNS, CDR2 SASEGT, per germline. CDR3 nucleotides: TGTGCCAGCAGTGAGGCATTCAGGGCAACTAGCACAGATACGCAGTATTTT. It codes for CASSEAFRATSTDTQYF.

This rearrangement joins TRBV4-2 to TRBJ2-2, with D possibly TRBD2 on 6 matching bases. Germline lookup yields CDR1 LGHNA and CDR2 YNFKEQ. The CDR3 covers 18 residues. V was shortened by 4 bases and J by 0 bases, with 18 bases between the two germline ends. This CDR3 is CASSLVPAGTSNTGELFF. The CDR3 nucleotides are TGTGCCAGCAGCCTCGTTCCCGCCGGGACTTCGAACACCGGGGAGCTGTTTTTT.

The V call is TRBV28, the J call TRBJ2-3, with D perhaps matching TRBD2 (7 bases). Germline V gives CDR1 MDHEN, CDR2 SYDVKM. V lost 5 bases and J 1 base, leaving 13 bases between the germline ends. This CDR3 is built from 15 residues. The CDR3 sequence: CASSTAGAGTDTQYF. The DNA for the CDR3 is TGTGCCAGCAGTACCGCGGGGGCTGGCACAGATACGCAGTATTTT.

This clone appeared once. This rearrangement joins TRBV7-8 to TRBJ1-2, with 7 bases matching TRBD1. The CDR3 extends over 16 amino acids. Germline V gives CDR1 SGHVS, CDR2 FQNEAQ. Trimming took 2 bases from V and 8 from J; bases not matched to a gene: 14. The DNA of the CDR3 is TGTGCCAGCAGCTTAAGCTTATTACGACAGGGCCAGGGCTACACCTTC. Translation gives CASSLSLLRQGQGYTF.

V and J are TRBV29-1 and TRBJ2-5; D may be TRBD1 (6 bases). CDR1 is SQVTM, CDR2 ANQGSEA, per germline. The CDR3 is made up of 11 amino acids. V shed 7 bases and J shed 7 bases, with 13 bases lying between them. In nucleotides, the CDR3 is TGCAGCGCGACACAGGGTGGGACCCAGTACTTC. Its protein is CSATQGGTQYF.

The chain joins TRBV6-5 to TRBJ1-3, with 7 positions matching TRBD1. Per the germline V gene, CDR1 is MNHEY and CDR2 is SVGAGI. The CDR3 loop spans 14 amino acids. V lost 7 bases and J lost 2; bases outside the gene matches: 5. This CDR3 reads CASIIDRAGNTIYF. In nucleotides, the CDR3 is TGTGCCAGCATTATCGACAGGGCTGGAAACACCATATATTTT.

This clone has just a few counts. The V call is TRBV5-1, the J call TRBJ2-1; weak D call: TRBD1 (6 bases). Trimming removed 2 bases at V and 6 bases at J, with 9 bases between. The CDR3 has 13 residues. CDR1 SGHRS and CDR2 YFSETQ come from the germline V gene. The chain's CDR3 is CASSFGRGNEQFF. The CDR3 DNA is TGCGCCAGCAGCTTTGGCAGGGGCAATGAGCAGTTCTTC. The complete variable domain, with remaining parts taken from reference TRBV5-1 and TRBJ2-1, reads KAGVTQTPRYLIKTRGQQVTLSCSPISGHRSVSWYQQTPGQGLQFLFEYFSETQRNKGNFPGRFSGRQFSNSRSEMNVSTLELGDSALYLCASSFGRGNEQFFGPGTRLTVL.

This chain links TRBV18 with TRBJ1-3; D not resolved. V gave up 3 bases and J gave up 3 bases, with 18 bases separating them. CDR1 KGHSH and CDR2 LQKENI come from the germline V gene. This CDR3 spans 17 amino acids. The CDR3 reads CASSPHAGLSSGNTIYF. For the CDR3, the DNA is TGTGCCAGCTCACCGCATGCTGGTCTTTCCAGTGGAAACACCATATATTTT.